These 18 T cell receptor beta chains were all obtained from the same sample, sequenced in a study of a mutant IDH1 vaccine in newly diagnosed glioma. Assay: immunoSEQ multiplex PCR; the TCRdb copy retains only in-frame clones and omits some. The sample carries tens of thousands of clones, 65% to 80% recorded once. Stated time point: baseline, week 1 (first vaccination visit). Noted treatment: pre-vaccination baseline after standard-of-care therapy. This specimen was PBMCs, taken from a glioma patient treated with radiotherapy, temozolomide or both. All receptors derive from a woman aged 40-49 years with glioma.

The chain is built from TRBV5-6 and TRBJ2-7; D uncertain. V was cut by 1 base and J by 6 bases, with 17 bases left in between. Germline lookup yields CDR1 SGHDT and CDR2 YYEEEE. The CDR3 sequence is 15 residues long. CDR3 DNA sequence: TGTGCCAGCAGCTTGATAGGTTATATGCGAGGCGAGCAGTACTTC. It specifies CASSLIGYMRGEQYF.

This chain uses TRBV7-2 with TRBJ2-3; D remains unclear. Per germline, CDR1 SGHTA and CDR2 FQGNSA. This CDR3 has 14 residues. Trimming left V 0 bases short and J 3 bases short, with 7 bases between. CDR3 protein: CASSLAMATDTQYF. The CDR3 nucleotides are TGTGCCAGCAGCTTAGCAATGGCTACAGATACGCAGTATTTT.

The chain has TRBV2 and TRBJ2-1, with 12 bases fitting TRBD2. Per the germline V gene, CDR1 is SNHLY and CDR2 is FYNNEI. This CDR3 comprises 17 residues. V was clipped by 3 bases and J by 4 bases; unmatched bases: 7. CDR3 region: CASSDYRLAGEYNEQFF. Written as DNA, the CDR3 is TGTGCCAGCAGTGATTACCGACTAGCGGGGGAATACAATGAGCAGTTCTTC.

This clone was recorded only once. The chain links TRBV6-1 to TRBJ1-2, with D unclear. Germline CDR1 reads MNHNS; CDR2 reads SASEGT. V was cut by 1 base and J by 2 bases, with 8 bases left in between. The CDR3 spans 14 residues. The CDR3 DNA reads TGTGCCAGCAGTGAAGGAAGGAGGAACTATGGCTACACCTTC. Its translation: CASSEGRRNYGYTF.

The rearrangement uses TRBV20-1 and TRBJ2-1; TRBD1 is a possible D gene (5 bases). CDR3 length equals 11 residues. Germline V lookup: CDR1 DFQATT, CDR2 SNEGSKA (reference sequence). V gave up 6 bases and J gave up 8 bases, with 11 bases separating them. CDR3 amino acids: CSAPRVYEQFF. CDR3 DNA sequence: TGCAGTGCCCCCAGGGTTTATGAGCAGTTCTTC.

The sample holds a few counts of this clone. The chain combines TRBV19 with TRBJ1-5; tentative D call: TRBD1 (6 bases). This CDR3 region has 15 residues. CDR1 is LNHDA and CDR2 is SQIVND in the germline V gene (reference sequence). V lost 7 bases and J 5 bases, leaving 18 bases between the germline ends. CDR3 in amino acids: CASIRTGGWYQPQHF. The CDR3 bases are TGTGCCAGTATTCGGACGGGGGGCTGGTATCAGCCCCAGCATTTT.

This chain joins TRBV6-1 and TRBJ1-4, with a possible D match to TRBD1 (6 bases). Germline V gives CDR1 MNHNS, CDR2 SASEGT. V dropped 5 bases and J dropped 7 bases, with 17 bases sitting between them. The CDR3 loop spans 15 amino acids. For the CDR3, the DNA is TGTGCCAGCAGTACTACAGGGACGGGAGGTGAAAAACTGTTTTTT. It yields the protein CASSTTGTGGEKLFF.

V is TRBV2 and J is TRBJ1-1, with D possibly matching TRBD1 (6 bases). This CDR3 comprises 16 residues. The germline gives CDR1 SNHLY, CDR2 FYNNEI. With 6 bases removed from V and 0 bases from J, the gap between germline ends came to 17 bases. CDR3 residues: CASSRRTEGMNTEAFF. DNA for the CDR3: TGTGCCAGCAGCCGTAGGACAGAAGGCATGAACACTGAAGCTTTCTTT.

The chain combines TRBV6-1 with TRBJ2-1; TRBD2 aligns across 8 bases. The CDR3 sequence is 14 residues long. V lost 5 bases and J lost 4; bases outside the gene matches: 4. Germline V gene lookup returns CDR1 MNHNS and CDR2 SASEGT. Here the CDR3 reads CASSRGGLYNEQFF. The CDR3, as DNA: TGTGCCAGCAGTCGGGGGGGGTTGTACAATGAGCAGTTCTTC.

The chain joins TRBV5-5 to TRBJ2-6, with D perhaps assigned TRBD1 or TRBD2 (6 bases each). The CDR3 is 17 residues long. Germline assignment: CDR1 SGHKS and CDR2 YYEKEE (reference sequence). Deletions cut 4 bases from V and 2 bases from J, with 16 bases between. The CDR3 spells CASSATWGATGANVLTF. For the CDR3, the DNA is TGTGCCAGCAGCGCGACGTGGGGGGCCACTGGGGCCAACGTCCTGACTTTC.

The genes are TRBV6-5 and TRBJ2-1, with 14 bases identical to TRBD2. Germline V gives CDR1 MNHEY, CDR2 SVGAGI. The V segment lost 7 bases and the J segment 9 bases; nucleotides outside the gene matches: 5. The CDR3 covers 14 residues. The CDR3 DNA follows: TGTGCCAGCAAGTCGGGACTAGCGGGGGTTGAGCAGTTCTTC. Amino acid sequence: CASKSGLAGVEQFF.

This chain joins TRBV5-6 and TRBJ1-6, with 7 nucleotides matching TRBD1. The CDR3 spans 17 residues. V lost 4 bases, J lost 9 bases, and 16 bases stayed unmatched. Looked up from germline, CDR1 is SGHDT and CDR2 is YYEEEE. Here the CDR3 DNA reads TGTGCCAGCAGCGGGACAGTAATGGGCCGGGTCGGTTCACCCCTCCACTTT. As protein: CASSGTVMGRVGSPLHF.

The chain joins TRBV29-1 to TRBJ2-5; D might be TRBD1 (7 bases). CDR3 length: 14 residues. Germline V gene lookup returns CDR1 SQVTM and CDR2 ANQGSEA. The V gene lost 3 bases and the J gene lost 5 bases, with 16 bases spanning the gap. The CDR3, as DNA: TGCAGCGTTGAGCCCAGGGGGGTTCACGAGACCCAGTACTTC. Amino acids: CSVEPRGVHETQYF.

The CDR3 here is CASSLRVVGSPLHF. As DNA, the CDR3 is TGTGCCAGCAGCCTCCGGGTGGTTGGTTCACCCCTCCACTTT. This sequence joins TRBV7-9 and TRBJ1-6, with D unresolved. Germline loops: CDR1 SEHNR, CDR2 FQNEAQ (reference sequence). V dropped 5 bases and J dropped 9 bases, with 14 bases sitting between them. The CDR3 has 14 amino acids.

J is TRBJ2-5 and V is TRBV9; 13 bases align to TRBD2. The CDR3 covers 18 residues. The junction had 12 bases not matched to a gene; V was cut back by 3 bases and J by 4 bases. Germline V gene lookup returns CDR1 SGDLS and CDR2 YYNGEE. CDR3 nucleotides: TGTGCCAGCAGCGCCGGGACTAGCGGGGTACTCGTAGGAGAGACCCAGTACTTC. It specifies CASSAGTSGVLVGETQYF.

The chain carries TRBV5-1 and TRBJ1-5; D is ambiguous. The germline gives CDR1 SGHRS, CDR2 YFSETQ. V lost 0 bases to trimming and J lost 2 bases, with 9 bases between them. The CDR3 spans 15 residues. In nucleotides, the CDR3 is TGCGCCAGCAGCTTGGGTAGCGGGGGCAATCAGCCCCAGCATTTT. As protein: CASSLGSGGNQPQHF.

This rearrangement joins TRBV7-2 to TRBJ2-5; D is ambiguous. Looked up from germline, CDR1 is SGHTA and CDR2 is FQGNSA. This CDR3 region has 15 residues. Trimming left V 2 bases short and J 4 bases short, with 14 bases between. The CDR3 DNA reads as TGTGCCAGCAGCTTATTTAAGGGATCGGGAGAGACCCAGTACTTC. This encodes CASSLFKGSGETQYF.

The CDR3 protein is CASSLSGTGWGNTIYF. In nucleotides, the CDR3 is TGTGCCAGCAGTTTATCGGGAACGGGCTGGGGAAACACCATATATTTT. This chain links TRBV27 with TRBJ1-3; no definite D call. This CDR3 spans 16 amino acids. The germline V gene encodes CDR1 MNHEY and CDR2 SMNVEV (reference sequence). V dropped 0 bases and J dropped 4 bases, with 13 bases sitting between them.